This TCR beta chain was identified during a study of control samples from healthy donors and cancer patients. Sequenced by immunoSEQ multiplex PCR; TCRdb stores in-frame clones only, minus some. This table has about 110,000 clones, approximately 90% appearing once. With 5 bases removed from V and 5 bases from J, the gap between germline ends came to 9 bases. This CDR3 has 13 residues. The germline gives CDR1 SGHTA, CDR2 FQGNSA. This clonotype originated in a woman aged 50 to 60 in good health. The V and J genes are TRBV7-2 and TRBJ2-2; possible D gene TRBD1, 6 bases. The sequenced sample consisted of blood. CDR3 in amino acids: CASSLDRTGELFF. The CDR3 region has the DNA TGTGCCAGCAGCCTCGACAGGACCGGGGAGCTGTTTTTT.